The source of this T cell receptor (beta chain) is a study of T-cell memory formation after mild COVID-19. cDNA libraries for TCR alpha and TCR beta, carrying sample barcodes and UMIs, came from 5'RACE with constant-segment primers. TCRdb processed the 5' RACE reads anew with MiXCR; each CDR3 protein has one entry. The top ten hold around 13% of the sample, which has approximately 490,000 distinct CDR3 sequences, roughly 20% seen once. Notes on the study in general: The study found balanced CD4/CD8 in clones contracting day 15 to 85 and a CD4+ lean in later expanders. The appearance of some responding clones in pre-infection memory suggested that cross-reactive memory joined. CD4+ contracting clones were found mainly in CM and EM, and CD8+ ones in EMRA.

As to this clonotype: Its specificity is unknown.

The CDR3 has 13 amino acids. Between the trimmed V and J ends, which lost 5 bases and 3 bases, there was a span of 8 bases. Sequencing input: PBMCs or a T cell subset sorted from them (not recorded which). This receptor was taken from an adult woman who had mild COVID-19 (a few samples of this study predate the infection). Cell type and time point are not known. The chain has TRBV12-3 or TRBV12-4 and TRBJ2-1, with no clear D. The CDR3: CASSPESYNEQFF. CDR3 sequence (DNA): TGTGCCAGCAGTCCCGAAAGCTACAATGAGCAGTTCTTC.